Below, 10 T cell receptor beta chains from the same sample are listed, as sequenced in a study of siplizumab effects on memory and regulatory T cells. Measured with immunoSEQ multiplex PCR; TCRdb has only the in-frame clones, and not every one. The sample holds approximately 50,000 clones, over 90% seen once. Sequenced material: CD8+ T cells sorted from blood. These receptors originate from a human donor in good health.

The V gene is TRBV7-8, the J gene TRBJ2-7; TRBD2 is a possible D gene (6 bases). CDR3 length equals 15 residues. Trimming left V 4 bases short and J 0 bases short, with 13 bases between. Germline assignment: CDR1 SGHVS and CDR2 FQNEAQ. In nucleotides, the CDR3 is TGTGCCAGCAGCTCGGGCGGGGATAGCTCCTACGAGCAGTACTTC. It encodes CASSSGGDSSYEQYF.

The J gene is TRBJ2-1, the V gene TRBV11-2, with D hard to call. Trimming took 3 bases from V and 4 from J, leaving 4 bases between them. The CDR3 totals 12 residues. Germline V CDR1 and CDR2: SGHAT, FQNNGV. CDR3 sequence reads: CASSFGYNEQFF. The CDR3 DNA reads TGTGCCAGCAGCTTTGGTTACAATGAGCAGTTCTTC. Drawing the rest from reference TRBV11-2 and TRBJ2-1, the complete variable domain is EAGVAQSPRYKIIEKRQSVAFWCNPISGHATLYWYQQILGQGPKLLIQFQNNGVVDDSQLPKDRFSAERLKGVDSTLKIQPAKLEDSAVYLCASSFGYNEQFFGPGTRLTVL.

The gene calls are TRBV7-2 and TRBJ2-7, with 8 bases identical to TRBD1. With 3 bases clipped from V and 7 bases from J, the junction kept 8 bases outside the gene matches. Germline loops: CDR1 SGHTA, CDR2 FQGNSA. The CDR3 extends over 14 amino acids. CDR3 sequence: CASSFGTGGQEQYF. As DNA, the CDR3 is TGTGCCAGCAGCTTCGGGACAGGAGGTCAGGAGCAGTACTTC.

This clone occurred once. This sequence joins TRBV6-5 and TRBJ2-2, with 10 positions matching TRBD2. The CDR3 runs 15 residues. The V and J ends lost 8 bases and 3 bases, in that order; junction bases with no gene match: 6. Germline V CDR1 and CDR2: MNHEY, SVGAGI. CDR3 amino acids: CASHTLAGDTGELFF. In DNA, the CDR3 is TGTGCCAGCCATACGCTAGCGGGGGACACCGGGGAGCTGTTTTTT.

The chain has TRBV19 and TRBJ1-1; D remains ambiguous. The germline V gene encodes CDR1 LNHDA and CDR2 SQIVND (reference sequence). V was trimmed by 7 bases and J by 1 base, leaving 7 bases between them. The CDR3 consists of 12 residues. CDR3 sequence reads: CASKGGNTEAFF. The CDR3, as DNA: TGTGCCAGTAAAGGCGGGAACACTGAAGCTTTCTTT.

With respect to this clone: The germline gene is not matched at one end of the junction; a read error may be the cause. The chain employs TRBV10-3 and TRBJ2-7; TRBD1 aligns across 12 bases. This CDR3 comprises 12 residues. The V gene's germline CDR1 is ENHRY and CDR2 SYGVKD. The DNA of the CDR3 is TGTGCCATCCTGGGGACAGGGGGCCTCCCCTTCTTC. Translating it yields CAILGTGGLPFF.

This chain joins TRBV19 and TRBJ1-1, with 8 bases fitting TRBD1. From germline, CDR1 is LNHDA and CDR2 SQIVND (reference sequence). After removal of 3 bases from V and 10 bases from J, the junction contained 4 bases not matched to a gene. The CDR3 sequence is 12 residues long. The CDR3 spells CASSILDRAAFF. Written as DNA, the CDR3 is TGTGCCAGTAGTATCCTGGACAGGGCAGCTTTCTTT. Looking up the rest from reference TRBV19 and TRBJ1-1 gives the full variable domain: DGGITQSPKYLFRKEGQNVTLSCEQNLNHDAMYWYRQDPGQGLRLIYYSQIVNDFQKGDIAEGYSVSREKKESFPLTVTSAQKNPTAFYLCASSILDRAAFFGQGTRLTVV.

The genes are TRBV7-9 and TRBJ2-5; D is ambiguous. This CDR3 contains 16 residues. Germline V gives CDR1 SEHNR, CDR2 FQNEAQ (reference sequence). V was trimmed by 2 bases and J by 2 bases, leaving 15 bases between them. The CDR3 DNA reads TGTGCCAGCAGCTTAAGATATCCGACAAAGCAAGAGACCCAGTACTTC. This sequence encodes CASSLRYPTKQETQYF.

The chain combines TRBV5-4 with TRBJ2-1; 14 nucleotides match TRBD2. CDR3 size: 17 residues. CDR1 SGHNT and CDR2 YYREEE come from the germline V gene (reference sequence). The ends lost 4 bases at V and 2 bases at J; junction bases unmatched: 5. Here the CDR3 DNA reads TGTGCCAGCAGCCCCGGGACTAGCGGGGGTACCTACAATGAGCAGTTCTTC. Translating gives CASSPGTSGGTYNEQFF. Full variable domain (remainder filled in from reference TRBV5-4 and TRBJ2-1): ETGVTQSPTHLIKTRGQQVTLRCSSQSGHNTVSWYQQALGQGPQFIFQYYREEENGRGNFPPRFSGLQFPNYSSELNVNALELDDSALYLCASSPGTSGGTYNEQFFGPGTRLTVL.

The CDR3 loop reads CASSPPSWVNEQFF. The CDR3 nucleotides read TGTGCCAGCAGCCCCCCCTCTTGGGTAAATGAGCAGTTCTTC. The chain carries TRBV27 and TRBJ2-1; D call uncertain. The CDR3 runs to 14 residues. CDR1 is MNHEY and CDR2 is SMNVEV in the germline V gene (reference sequence). Trimming removed 6 bases from V and 7 bases from J, with 16 bases in between.